Described below is a single T cell receptor (beta chain) sequence and its context. The sample is drawn from a study of T cell responses to AZD1222 COVID-19 vaccine. The CDR3 has 16 residues. V was clipped by 1 base and J by 9 bases; unmatched bases: 7. CDR1 and CDR2 from the germline V gene are SGHAT and FQNNGV. The repertoire was sequenced with immunoSEQ multiplex PCR; TCRdb's copy has only in-frame clones and lacks some. The sample has around 130,000 clones, about 86% seen once. This TCR derives from an adult who received the AZD1222 COVID-19 vaccine. The material sequenced was peripheral blood, taken 28 days after the second AZD1222 dose. The J gene is TRBJ2-1, the V gene TRBV11-2; TRBD2 matches 12 bases. The DNA of the CDR3 is TGTGCCAGCAGCTTAGTTCGTCTAGCGGGGGGGCTTGAGCAGTTCTTC. It specifies CASSLVRLAGGLEQFF.